This T cell receptor beta chain was identified in a study of blood T cell repertoires in COVID-19. At the level of the study: There were acute and convalescent COVID-19 samples, and they came from the United States, Italy and Spain.

V gave up 3 bases and J gave up 6 bases; unmatched junction bases: 1. Germline CDR1 reads LGHNA; CDR2 reads YSLEER. The CDR3 covers 14 residues. Using immunoSEQ multiplex PCR, the repertoire was profiled, and TCRdb retains in-frame clones only, with some absent. The sample includes about 63,000 clones, around 80% seen only once; the top ten take 32%. This receptor was taken from a human donor in a cohort sampled during active COVID-19. What was sequenced was peripheral blood. The rearrangement uses TRBV4-3 and TRBJ1-4, with 10 nucleotides matching TRBD1. This CDR3 reads CASSHGTGDEKLFF. CDR3 bases: TGCGCCAGCAGCCATGGGACAGGGGATGAAAAACTGTTTTTT.